The TCR beta chain described here comes from a study of shared clonotypes between healthy human individuals. The authors split each subset's genomic DNA evenly across several immunoSEQ plates. In the original analysis: Filtering of immunoSEQ junctional sequences could not match full-length read filtering. Measured with immunoSEQ multiplex PCR; TCRdb has only the in-frame clones, and not every one. The DNA was the basis for D and trimming; V, J and clone size are from that table. The sample records about 2 million clones, approximately 95% being singletons. Findings and limits, study-wide: Clonotypes shared by all four sorted-subset donors had higher generation probabilities than non-shared clonotypes.

The naive CD8 subset, CD45RO-negative cells positively selected for CCR7, excluded terminally differentiated effector memory CD45RA+ cells. Concerning this clone: The target antigen is unknown.

V was cut by 0 bases and J by 10 bases, with 7 bases left in between. The germline V gene encodes CDR1 DFQATT and CDR2 SNEGSKA (reference sequence). The CDR3 is 11 amino acids. This receptor was obtained from a man aged 18 to 29 in good health. Specimen: naive CD8+ T cells sorted from blood. The V gene is TRBV20-1, the J gene TRBJ2-1; D is unresolved. CDR3 region: CSAREEFEQFF. The CDR3 bases are TGCAGTGCTAGAGAGGAGTTCGAGCAGTTCTTC.